A selection of T cell receptor beta chains follows, all from one sample in a study of cytomegalovirus exposure and HLA in healthy donors. Repertoires were generated with immunoSEQ multiplex PCR, while TCRdb's copy carries only in-frame clones and drops some. Among about 140,000 clones listed, roughly four fifths were seen once. The sample comprised PBMCs. The receptors originated from a man younger than 45 in good health and CMV-seropositive. Each CDR3 is given with its conserved first and last residue. The order of the fields is D gene, J gene, clone size, V gene, CDR3 protein, CDR3 DNA. A D gene is named only where the DNA matches it firmly. Clone sizes are given selectively: once, few, many, or a class where the clone is expanded.

NA TRBJ1-1 NA TRBV11-2 CASSPGHQNTEAFF TGTGCCAGCAGCCCCGGACACCAAAACACTGAAGCTTTCTTT
TRBD1 TRBJ1-1 NA TRBV6-6 CASRTRDSSTEAFF TGTGCCAGCAGGACCCGGGACAGCTCCACTGAAGCTTTCTTT
NA TRBJ1-2 NA TRBV11-2 CASSFPGEPYGYTF TGTGCCAGCAGCTTTCCGGGGGAACCCTATGGCTACACCTTC
TRBD2 TRBJ2-2 once TRBV30 CAWKRLAGVGELFF TGTGCCTGGAAACGTCTAGCGGGAGTCGGGGAGCTGTTTTTT
NA TRBJ1-1 NA TRBV5-1 CASSPPIGNTEAFF TGCGCCAGCAGCCCGCCAATCGGGAACACTGAAGCTTTCTTT
NA TRBJ2-1 NA TRBV6-6 CASSNPYNEQFF TGTGCCAGCTCAAATCCCTACAATGAGCAGTTCTTC
TRBD1 TRBJ1-1 NA TRBV6-5 CASSRGTGVTEAFF TGTGCCAGCAGCCGCGGGACAGGGGTCACTGAAGCTTTCTTT
NA TRBJ1-2 NA TRBV9 CASSVGAWGPGVYGYTF TGTGCCAGCAGCGTAGGAGCCTGGGGCCCAGGGGTCTATGGCTACACCTTC
TRBD1 TRBJ1-2 NA TRBV4-3 CASSQGIGTGMGYGYTF TGCGCCAGCAGCCAAGGTATAGGGACAGGGATGGGATATGGCTACACCTTC
NA TRBJ1-1 NA TRBV29-1 CSANQGNTEAFF TGCAGCGCAAACCAGGGGAACACTGAAGCTTTCTTT
NA TRBJ2-5 NA TRBV5-6 CASSLLRQQETQYF TGTGCCAGCAGCTTGCTTAGACAACAAGAGACCCAGTACTTC
TRBD1 TRBJ1-2 NA TRBV18 CASSQLTGANYGYTF TGTGCCAGCTCACAACTCACAGGGGCCAACTATGGCTACACCTTC
TRBD2 TRBJ2-3 NA TRBV7-6 CASSLAGGWMDTQYF TGTGCCAGCAGCTTAGCGGGAGGGTGGATGGATACGCAGTATTTT
NA TRBJ1-2 NA TRBV18 CASSTSETAFYGYTF TGTGCCAGCTCAACATCCGAGACAGCTTTCTATGGCTACACCTTC